A single sample gave rise to the 22 T cell receptor beta chains below, sequenced in a study of low-dose radiotherapy and immunotherapy resistance in tumors. Alpha and beta chains were covered, as first-strand cDNA relied on TRAV- and TRBV-specific primers. Both a constant-region primer and a V-primer adapter served to amplify TCRs across approximately 19 PCR cycles. TCRdb passed the reads through MiXCR, listing each CDR3 protein once. The sample consists of some 46,000 distinct CDR3 sequences, approximately 26% of them appearing once. Documented time point: after trial treatment. Treatment defined: LDRT plus nivolumab, ipilimumab, low-dose cyclophosphamide and aspirin (RACIN trial). The material sequenced was PBMCs, taken after low-dose radiotherapy plus immunotherapy. The receptors shown here come from a male donor with prostate cancer.

There are many counts of this clonotype. The gene calls are TRBV25-1 and TRBJ2-3, with D uncertain. The CDR3 consists of 13 residues. Germline V CDR1 and CDR2: MGHDK, SYGVNS. Trimming cost V 6 bases and J 4 bases, with 11 bases left between them. The CDR3 nucleotides are TGTGCCAGCAGAGGTAGTGGGGCAGATACGCAGTATTTT. Protein product: CASRGSGADTQYF.

The sample holds many counts of this clonotype. V and J are TRBV10-3 and TRBJ1-5; possible D gene TRBD1, 5 bases. CDR3 length equals 15 residues. Trimming removed 4 bases at V and 2 bases at J, with 12 bases between. Looked up from germline, CDR1 is ENHRY and CDR2 is SYGVKD. The CDR3 is CAISGRDQGNQPQHF. The CDR3 DNA follows: TGTGCCATCAGTGGCAGGGATCAGGGCAATCAGCCCCAGCATTTT.

This clonotype has at least ten counts. The rearrangement joins TRBV6-2 or TRBV6-3 to TRBJ2-5; D gene uncertain. CDR1 and CDR2 (germline): MNHEY, SVGEGT. V lost 3 bases to trimming and J lost 5 bases, with 22 bases between them. The CDR3 contains 17 residues. DNA of the CDR3: TGTGCCAGCAGTTATCGCCCCGGGTTACTGTTATACGAGACCCAGTACTTC. Translated: CASSYRPGLLLYETQYF.

Many counts were recorded for this clonotype. The CDR3 DNA reads TGTGCCAGTAGTATGGTAGCGGGGGTACAAGAGACCCAGTACTTC. Amino acid sequence: CASSMVAGVQETQYF. The V and J genes are TRBV19 and TRBJ2-5; 9 bases are shared with TRBD2. This CDR3 spans 15 amino acids. The V gene end was trimmed by 3 bases and the J gene end by 2 bases; junction bases not matched to a gene: 4. Germline V gene data show CDR1 as LNHDA and CDR2 as SQIVND (reference sequence).

Ten or more counts support this clonotype. The J gene is TRBJ2-1, the V gene TRBV12-3 or TRBV12-4; TRBD2 agrees at 9 bases. The CDR3 is 15 amino acids. Trimming at V came to 5 bases and at J to 5 bases, leaving 7 bases not matched to a gene. CDR3 in amino acids: CASSPLAGAHNEQFF. The CDR3, as DNA: TGTGCCAGCAGTCCCTTAGCGGGAGCACACAATGAGCAGTTCTTC.

This clonotype came up many times. The chain is built from TRBV20-1 and TRBJ2-1, with D unresolved. The V end lost 1 base, the J end lost 0 bases, and 19 bases lay between the germline ends. The germline gives CDR1 DFQATT, CDR2 SNEGSKA (reference sequence). This CDR3 has 18 amino acids. The CDR3 coding sequence is TGCAGTGCTAGAGGTGCGCCATCCCTGATGAGCTCCTACAATGAGCAGTTCTTC. Protein product: CSARGAPSLMSSYNEQFF.

In this sample, this clonotype turned up many times. The V call is TRBV7-8, the J call TRBJ1-5, with a tentative D call TRBD1 (5 bases). Germline assignment: CDR1 SGHVS and CDR2 FQNEAQ. Trimming pared 5 bases from V and 4 bases from J, leaving 9 bases between. The CDR3 is 13 amino acids. CDR3 DNA: TGTGCCAGCAGCCCGCGGGGGAATCAGCCCCAGCATTTT. It codes for CASSPRGNQPQHF.

This clonotype was seen repeatedly, ten times or more. The chain uses TRBV5-1 and TRBJ2-7, with 11 bases lining up with TRBD2. The junction had 6 bases not matched to a gene; V was cut back by 1 base and J by 6 bases. Germline CDR1 is SGHRS and CDR2 is YFSETQ. The CDR3 loop spans 15 amino acids. The CDR3 sequence is CASSLTSGGILEQYF. CDR3 coding DNA: TGCGCCAGCAGCTTGACTAGCGGGGGAATCCTCGAGCAGTACTTC.

This clonotype occurred many times. The rearrangement joins TRBV29-1 to TRBJ2-7, with D tentatively TRBD2 (6 bases). Germline CDR1 and CDR2: SQVTM and ANQGSEA. This CDR3 region has 12 residues. V was clipped by 3 bases and J by 8 bases, with 14 bases between them. This CDR3 reads CSVEGLLAQQYF. For the CDR3, the DNA is TGCAGCGTTGAGGGACTCCTGGCCCAGCAGTACTTC.

The genes are TRBV12-3 or TRBV12-4 and TRBJ2-7; D may be TRBD1 (6 bases). V lost 2 bases to trimming and J lost 7 bases, with 18 bases between them. The CDR3 runs to 15 residues. The CDR3 bases are TGTGCCAGCAGTTTACTTGGGGCAGGGGCGGAAGAGCAGTACTTC. It specifies CASSLLGAGAEEQYF.

This clonotype showed up many times. This chain uses TRBV7-2 with TRBJ1-2; D is unresolved. This CDR3 has 14 amino acids. The germline CDR1 and CDR2 sequences are SGHTA and FQGNSA. V lost 4 bases and J 6 bases, leaving 15 bases between the germline ends. The CDR3 DNA sequence: TGTGCCAGCAGCTCCCGTTACAATCCTAATGGCTACACCTTC. It specifies CASSSRYNPNGYTF.

Turning to this clonotype: This likely reflects a read error, since a far larger clone is one base away. This sequence joins TRBV28 and TRBJ2-7; the D gene is possibly TRBD1 (7 bases). The CDR3 consists of 16 residues. Germline V gene data show CDR1 as MDHEN and CDR2 as SYDVKM. The V end lost 3 bases, the J end lost 7 bases, and 22 bases lay between the germline ends. CDR3 loop: CASSFIQGRSYNEQYF. CDR3 nucleotide sequence: TGTGCCAGCAGTTTCATACAGGGGAGGTCCTACAATGAGCAGTACTTC.

This clonotype was seen many times. The CDR3 region has the DNA TGTGCCAGCAGCTTGGGGGGTAGCGGAGATACGCAGTATTTT. Residues: CASSLGGSGDTQYF. This sequence joins TRBV11-3 and TRBJ2-3; perhaps TRBD2 as D (6 bases). CDR3 size: 14 residues. V was pared by 3 bases and J by 5 bases, with 12 bases between. In germline, CDR1 is SGHNT, CDR2 YENEEA.

This clonotype was counted ten times or more. The gene calls are TRBV19 and TRBJ2-2; weak D call: TRBD1 (6 bases). Germline V gene lookup returns CDR1 LNHDA and CDR2 SQIVND (reference sequence). Trimming shortened V by 8 bases and J by 3 bases, and 13 bases separated the two germline ends. The CDR3 runs to 14 residues. This chain's CDR3 is CASRLQGDTGELFF. The CDR3 DNA reads TGTGCCAGTCGGCTACAGGGCGACACCGGGGAGCTGTTTTTT.

Comments on this clonotype: One base separates it from a far larger clone, so it is likely a read error. The rearrangement joins TRBV6-5 to TRBJ2-2; D not certain. This CDR3 spans 14 amino acids. V gave up 0 bases and J gave up 2 bases, with 4 bases separating them. The V gene's germline CDR1 is MNHEY and CDR2 SVGAGI. CDR3 DNA sequence: TGTGCCAGCAGTTACTCTATTAACACCGGGGAGCTGTTTTTT. This sequence encodes CASSYSINTGELFF.

A word on this clonotype: An end of the junction does not agree with germline; a read error may underlie this. The chain uses TRBV4-1 and TRBJ1-3; D gene ambiguous. This CDR3 has 19 residues. Germline V gene sequence: CDR1 MGHRA, CDR2 YSYEKL. The CDR3 DNA follows: TGCGCCAGCAGCCATGCTACCCTCCGGGATCCTACCTCTGGAATCACCATATATTTT. Its protein is CASSHATLRDPTSGITIYF.

In regard to this clonotype: This likely reflects a read error, since a far larger clone is one base away. V is TRBV29-1 and J is TRBJ2-1, with D possibly being TRBD1 (6 bases). The CDR3 runs 14 residues. Trimming took 2 bases from V and 10 from J, leaving 18 bases between them. CDR1 is SQVTM and CDR2 is ANQGSEA in the germline V gene. The CDR3 region has the DNA TGCAGCGTTGAACAACAGGGAGTGCTACACGAGCAGTTCTTC. This gives the protein CSVEQQGVLHEQFF.

This clonotype is categorized as medium-sized. The J gene is TRBJ2-5, the V gene TRBV11-2, with TRBD2 matching over 8 bases. The germline CDR1 and CDR2 sequences are SGHAT and FQNNGV. The CDR3 contains 11 residues. V lost 6 bases and J lost 12; bases outside the gene matches: 6. The CDR3 DNA is TGTGCCAGCAGTACCGGGGGGGCCGAGTACTTC. It translates to CASSTGGAEYF.

This chain links TRBV19 with TRBJ2-3; D remains ambiguous. V lost 1 base and J lost 0, with 11 bases in between. Germline lookup yields CDR1 LNHDA and CDR2 SQIVND (reference sequence). CDR3 size: 16 residues. The CDR3 nucleotides read TGTGCCAGTAGTATAGTGCCAGGAACTAGCACAGATACGCAGTATTTT. Its protein is CASSIVPGTSTDTQYF.

The table lists this clonotype with many counts. The V and J genes are TRBV28 and TRBJ1-4, with TRBD1 as a possible D gene (6 bases). Between the trimmed V and J ends, which lost 4 bases and 8 bases, there was a span of 17 bases. The CDR3 contains 15 residues. The germline gives CDR1 MDHEN, CDR2 SYDVKM. In DNA form, the CDR3 reads TGTGCCAGCAGTTCCCGGCAACAGGGTTTAGAAAAACTGTTTTTT. Its protein is CASSSRQQGLEKLFF.

This rearrangement joins TRBV5-1 to TRBJ2-1; D call uncertain. The germline CDR1 and CDR2 sequences are SGHRS and YFSETQ. CDR3 length: 15 residues. V lost 1 base and J lost 6, with 14 bases in between. For the CDR3, the DNA is TGCGCCAGCAGCTTGAGGGTTGGCCAGGCCAATGAGCAGTTCTTC. Its protein is CASSLRVGQANEQFF.

This clonotype has a count of ten or more. The CDR3 coding sequence is TGTGCCAGCAGCCAAGATCTTGGGGACAGGGGACGACCTGGGAAGAATCAGCCCCAGCATTTT. This gives the protein CASSQDLGDRGRPGKNQPQHF. This chain connects TRBV3-1 to TRBJ1-5, with 10 bases identical to TRBD1. V shed 0 bases, J shed 4 bases, and the junction held 18 bases outside the gene matches. The CDR3 totals 21 residues. Germline assignment: CDR1 LGHDT and CDR2 YNNKEL (reference sequence).